This T cell receptor (beta chain) was observed in a study of CD8+CD57+ T cells in acquired aplastic anemia. Overall study: CD4+ and CD8+ cells, once sorted, gave DNA averaging 3.2 ug. Notes on the study in general: Comparison of patients with controls identified 25 to 30 shared CD8+ CDR3 sequences.

TCR beta VDJ combinations and CDR3 sequences were profiled from genomic DNA. TCRdb re-derived calls from the reads in MiXCR, one entry per CDR3 protein. Of 270,000 or so distinct CDR3 sequences listed, around 82% are singletons. After removal of 5 bases from V and 2 bases from J, the junction contained 5 bases not matched to a gene. This CDR3 contains 14 residues. Per germline, CDR1 SGHNT and CDR2 YENEEA. A note on this clonotype: Its antigen is undetermined.

CD8+CD57+ cell expansion had been shown by flow cytometry in patients chosen for sequencing. Patients, without exception, had severe acquired aplastic anemia. Patients had not yet gotten any therapy when their blood was taken for sampling. Sequencing was performed on sorted CD4+, CD8+, or CD8+CD57+ T cells (not recorded which) from PBMCs. The sequence came from a human donor with aplastic anemia. The chain uses TRBV11-3 and TRBJ2-7; the match to TRBD2 covers 8 bases. The CDR3 region has the DNA TGTGCCAGCAGCGGCGGGGGGCTAGCCTACGAGCAGTACTTC. This translates into CASSGGGLAYEQYF.